The 14 T cell receptor beta chains below were found in one sample sequenced in a study of radiotherapy plus CTLA-4 blockade in lung cancer (dated by TCRdb to 2016 to 2019). The library was produced with the immunoSEQ multiplex PCR assay. TCRdb's version of the immuneACCESS table is confined to in-frame rearrangements and falls short of the full clone set. An unresolved V gene accounts for under half of the shortfall where checked; the remainder is of unknown origin. In all, the sample holds tens of thousands of clones, and 70% to 90% of those were seen once. 6.5% to 9% of the sample lies in the top ten. Sample: peripheral blood, taken from a patient treated with radiotherapy plus ipilimumab. Every receptor here comes from a human donor with non-small cell lung cancer whose response to radiotherapy plus ipilimumab could not be evaluated.

The V and J genes are TRBV5-4 and TRBJ1-6; TRBD1 aligns across 9 bases. Germline V gives CDR1 SGHNT, CDR2 YYREEE (reference sequence). CDR3 length: 16 residues. Germline trimming cut 4 bases from V and 7 bases from J; bases unmatched to any gene: 9. The DNA of the CDR3 is TGTGCCAGCAGCCCGGGGAGGGGACAGGGAAATTCACCCCTCCACTTT. Translating it yields CASSPGRGQGNSPLHF.

The gene calls are TRBV10-1 and TRBJ2-1, with a possible D match to TRBD1 (6 bases). The CDR3 extends over 18 amino acids. Germline V gene sequence: CDR1 WNHNN, CDR2 SYGVQD (reference sequence). V lost 5 bases, J lost 0 bases, and 20 bases lay in between. The CDR3 loop reads CASSFPARGLSSYNEQFF. The CDR3 coding sequence is TGCGCCAGCAGTTTCCCTGCCAGGGGCCTGAGCTCCTACAATGAGCAGTTCTTC.

This clone has just one count. V is TRBV19 and J is TRBJ1-5; TRBD1 matches at 7 bases. Germline values: CDR1 LNHDA, CDR2 SQIVND (reference sequence). With 5 bases clipped from V and 0 bases from J, the junction kept 4 bases outside the gene matches. The CDR3 is 15 amino acids. CDR3 protein: CASSWTGNSNQPQHF. The CDR3 DNA sequence: TGTGCCAGTAGTTGGACAGGCAATAGCAATCAGCCCCAGCATTTT.

The rearrangement uses TRBV4-1 and TRBJ2-7, with 8 bases identical to TRBD2. V trimming: 4 bases; J trimming: 7 bases; junction bases outside the gene matches: 6. Germline lookup yields CDR1 MGHRA and CDR2 YSYEKL. The CDR3 spans 13 residues. The CDR3 DNA sequence: TGCGCCAGCAGCCGAGCGGGAGAAAGGGAGCAGTACTTC. Translated: CASSRAGEREQYF.

Written as DNA, the CDR3 is TGTGCCAGCAGCTTGGGGCAGGGCCCCTATAGCAATCAGCCCCAGCATTTT. It yields the protein CASSLGQGPYSNQPQHF. The J gene is TRBJ1-5, the V gene TRBV7-9; TRBD1 might be the D (5 bases). Germline CDR1 reads SEHNR; CDR2 reads FQNEAQ (reference sequence). V was shortened by 3 bases and J by 0 bases, with 15 bases between the two germline ends. CDR3 length equals 17 residues.

V usage is TRBV30 and J usage is TRBJ2-1; the match to TRBD2 covers 10 bases. The CDR3 runs 14 residues. Germline V gene lookup returns CDR1 GTSNPN and CDR2 SVGIG (reference sequence). V was pared by 4 bases and J by 5 bases, with 5 bases of the junction left unmatched. CDR3 nucleotides: TGTGCCTGGACCCGCCTAGCGGGAGACAATGAGCAGTTCTTC. Its protein product is CAWTRLAGDNEQFF. Drawing the rest from reference TRBV30 and TRBJ2-1, the complete variable domain is SQTIHQWPATLVQPVGSPLSLECTVEGTSNPNLYWYRQAAGRGLQLLFYSVGIGQISSEVPQNLSASRPQDRQFILSSKKLLLSDSGFYLCAWTRLAGDNEQFFGPGTRLTVL.

V usage is TRBV5-1 and J usage is TRBJ2-3; 10 bases fit TRBD1. The CDR3 runs to 17 residues. J gave up 0 bases and V 7 bases, and 11 bases lay outside the gene matches. The germline V gene has CDR1 SGHRS and CDR2 YFSETQ. As DNA, the CDR3 is TGCGCCAGCCGGCGAGGACAGGGGGGATTTAGCACAGATACGCAGTATTTT. This translates into CASRRGQGGFSTDTQYF.

The chain is built from TRBV20-1 and TRBJ1-2, with D tentatively TRBD1 (5 bases). Trimming stripped 1 base from V and 12 bases from J, with 9 bases between. The CDR3 runs to 10 residues. Germline V gene lookup returns CDR1 DFQATT and CDR2 SNEGSKA (reference sequence). For the CDR3, the DNA is TGCAGTGCTAGAGGGCAGGGAAACACCTTC. Its protein is CSARGQGNTF.

The chain has TRBV19 and TRBJ1-5, with D tentatively TRBD1 (6 bases). This CDR3 has 16 amino acids. The germline V gene has CDR1 LNHDA and CDR2 SQIVND (reference sequence). The V gene lost 5 bases and the J gene lost 3 bases, with 17 bases spanning the gap. In DNA, the CDR3 is TGTGCCAGTAGTTATACGGTCAGGGACAACAATCAGCCCCAGCATTTT. Translation: CASSYTVRDNNQPQHF.

This clone is a singleton in its sample. Here the CDR3 reads CASSRDRERAGELFF. For the CDR3, the DNA is TGCGCCAGCAGCCGGGACAGGGAACGAGCCGGGGAGCTGTTTTTT. The V call is TRBV5-1, the J call TRBJ2-2, with 9 bases lining up with TRBD1. The V gene end was trimmed by 4 bases and the J gene end by 6 bases; junction bases not matched to a gene: 7. The CDR3 totals 15 residues. Per germline, CDR1 SGHRS and CDR2 YFSETQ.

J is TRBJ2-2 and V is TRBV5-4, with D possibly being TRBD1 (6 bases). The V end was cut by 6 bases, the J end by 6 bases, with 15 bases between. CDR1 SGHNT and CDR2 YYREEE come from the germline V gene (reference sequence). This CDR3 region has 14 residues. The CDR3 protein is CASTRTEGAGELFF. The CDR3 DNA sequence: TGTGCCAGCACCCGGACAGAGGGGGCCGGGGAGCTGTTTTTT.

This sequence joins TRBV27 and TRBJ2-1; tentatively, D is TRBD2 (5 bases). Deletions cut 2 bases from V and 4 bases from J, with 15 bases between. The CDR3 spans 16 residues. Germline V CDR1 and CDR2: MNHEY, SMNVEV (reference sequence). CDR3 coding DNA: TGTGCCAGCAGTTTAAGAGGAACTAGGGCATACAATGAGCAGTTCTTC. Residues: CASSLRGTRAYNEQFF.

The genes are TRBV6-4 and TRBJ1-2; no reliable D call. The germline gives CDR1 MRHNA, CDR2 SNTAGT. This CDR3 has 13 residues. With 2 bases removed from V and 4 bases from J, the gap between germline ends came to 8 bases. The CDR3 DNA reads as TGTGCCAGCAGTGACCCCCCGGGCTATGGCTACACCTTC. Protein sequence: CASSDPPGYGYTF.

The chain has TRBV5-4 and TRBJ2-5; 9 bases are shared with TRBD2. Per germline, CDR1 SGHNT and CDR2 YYREEE (reference sequence). The V gene end was trimmed by 4 bases and the J gene end by 5 bases; junction bases not matched to a gene: 9. The CDR3 spans 15 residues. The CDR3 DNA is TGTGCCAGCAGCGCGCCGGGAGCGGGAGGTGAGACCCAGTACTTC. Its translation is CASSAPGAGGETQYF.